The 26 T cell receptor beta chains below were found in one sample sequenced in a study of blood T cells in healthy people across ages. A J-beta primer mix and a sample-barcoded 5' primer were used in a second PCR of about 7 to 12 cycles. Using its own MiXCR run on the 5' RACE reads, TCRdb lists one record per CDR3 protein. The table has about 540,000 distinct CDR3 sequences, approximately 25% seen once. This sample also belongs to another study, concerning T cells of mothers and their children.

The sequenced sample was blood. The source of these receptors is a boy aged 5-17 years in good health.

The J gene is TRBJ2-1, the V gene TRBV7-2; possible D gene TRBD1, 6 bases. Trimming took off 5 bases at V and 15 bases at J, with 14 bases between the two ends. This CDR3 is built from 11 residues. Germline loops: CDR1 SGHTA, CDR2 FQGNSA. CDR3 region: CASSLGANLFF. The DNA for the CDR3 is TGTGCCAGCAGCCTGGGGGCTAACCTGTTCTTC.

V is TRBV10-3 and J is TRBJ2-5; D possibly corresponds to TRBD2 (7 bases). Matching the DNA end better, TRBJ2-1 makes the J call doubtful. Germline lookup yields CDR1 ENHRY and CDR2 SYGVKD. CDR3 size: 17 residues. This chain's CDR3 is CAISDPPSRGAMTEQFF. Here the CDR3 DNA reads TGTGCCATCAGTGACCCCCCCTCCCGGGGGGCAATGACTGAGCAGTTCTTC.

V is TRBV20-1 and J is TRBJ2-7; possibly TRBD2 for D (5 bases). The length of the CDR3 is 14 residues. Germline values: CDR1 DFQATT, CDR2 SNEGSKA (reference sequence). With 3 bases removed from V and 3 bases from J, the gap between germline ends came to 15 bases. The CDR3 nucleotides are TGCAGTGCTAGTCGAGGGCGGCCCGGCTACGAGCAGTACTTC. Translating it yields CSASRGRPGYEQYF.

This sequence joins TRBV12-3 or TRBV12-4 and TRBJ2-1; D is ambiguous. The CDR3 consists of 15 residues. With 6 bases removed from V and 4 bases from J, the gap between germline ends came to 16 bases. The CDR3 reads CASRILGPWYNEQFF. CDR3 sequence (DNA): TGTGCCAGCAGGATACTGGGCCCGTGGTACAATGAGCAGTTCTTC.

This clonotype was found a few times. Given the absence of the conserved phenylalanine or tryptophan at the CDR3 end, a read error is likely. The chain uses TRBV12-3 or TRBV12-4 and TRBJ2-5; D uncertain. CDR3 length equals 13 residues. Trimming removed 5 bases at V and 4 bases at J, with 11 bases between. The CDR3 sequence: CASSPSAGETQYS. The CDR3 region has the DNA TGTGCCAGCAGTCCCTCGGCAGGAGAGACCCAGTACTCC.

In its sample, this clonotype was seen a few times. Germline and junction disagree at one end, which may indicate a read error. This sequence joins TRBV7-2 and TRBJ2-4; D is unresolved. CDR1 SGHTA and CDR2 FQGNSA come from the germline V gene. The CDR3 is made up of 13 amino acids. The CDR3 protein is CASSLEPKSIQYF. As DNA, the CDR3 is TGTGCCAGCAGCTTGGAGCCGAAAAGCATTCAGTACTTC.

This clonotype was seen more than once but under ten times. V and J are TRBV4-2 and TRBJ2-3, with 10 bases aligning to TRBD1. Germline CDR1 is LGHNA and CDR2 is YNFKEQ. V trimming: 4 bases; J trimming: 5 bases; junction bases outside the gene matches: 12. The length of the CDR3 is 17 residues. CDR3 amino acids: CASSRRAGTGVIDTQYF. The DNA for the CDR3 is TGTGCCAGCAGCCGGAGAGCCGGGACAGGGGTGATAGATACGCAGTATTTT.

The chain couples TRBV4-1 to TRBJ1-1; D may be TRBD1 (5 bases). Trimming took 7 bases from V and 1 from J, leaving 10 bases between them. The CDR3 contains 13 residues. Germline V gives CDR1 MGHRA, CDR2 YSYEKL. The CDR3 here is CASKRGTNTEAFF. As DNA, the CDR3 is TGCGCCAGCAAACGAGGGACGAACACTGAAGCTTTCTTT.

CDR3 amino acids: CASSLRPLVAANVLTF. CDR3 sequence (DNA): TGTGCCAGCAGCCTTCGTCCCTTGGTGGCGGCCAACGTCCTGACTTTC. The chain links TRBV28 to TRBJ2-6; D uncertain. V lost 6 bases and J lost 6, with 18 bases in between. The germline V gene has CDR1 MDHEN and CDR2 SYDVKM. There are 16 residues in the CDR3.

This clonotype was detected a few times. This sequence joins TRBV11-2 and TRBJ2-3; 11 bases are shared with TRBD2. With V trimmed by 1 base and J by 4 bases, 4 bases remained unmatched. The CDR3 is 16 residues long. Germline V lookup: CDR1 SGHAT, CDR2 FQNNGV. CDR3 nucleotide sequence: TGTGCCAGCAGCTTAGTAGCGGGAGGGCCCGCAGATACGCAGTATTTT. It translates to CASSLVAGGPADTQYF.

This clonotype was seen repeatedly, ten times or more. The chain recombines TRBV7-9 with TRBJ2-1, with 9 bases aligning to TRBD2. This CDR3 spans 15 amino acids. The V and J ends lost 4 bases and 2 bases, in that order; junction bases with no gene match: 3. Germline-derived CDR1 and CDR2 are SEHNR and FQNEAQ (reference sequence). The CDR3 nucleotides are TGTGCCAGCAGCTCCGGACTAGCGACCTACAATGAGCAGTTCTTC. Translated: CASSSGLATYNEQFF. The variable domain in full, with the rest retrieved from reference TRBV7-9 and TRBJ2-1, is DTGVSQNPRHKITKRGQNVTFRCDPISEHNRLYWYRQTLGQGPEFLTYFQNEAQLEKSRLLSDRFSAERPKGSFSTLEIQRTEQGDSAMYLCASSSGLATYNEQFFGPGTRLTVL.

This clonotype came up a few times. In DNA, the CDR3 is TGTGCCACCAGCAGAGAGGCGGGGGAGAGTTTCGAGCAGTACTTC. It encodes CATSREAGESFEQYF. The rearrangement links TRBV15 to TRBJ2-5; 7 bases line up with TRBD2. Matching the DNA end better, TRBJ2-7 makes the J call doubtful. Germline CDR1 and CDR2: LNHNV and YYDKDF (reference sequence). The CDR3 runs to 15 residues.

The CDR3 region is CSATSRGANVLTF. The CDR3 nucleotides are TGCAGTGCTACCTCCAGGGGGGCCAACGTCCTGACTTTC. The rearrangement links TRBV20-1 to TRBJ2-6; D gene ambiguous. V lost 4 bases, J lost 4 bases, and 8 bases lay in between. The germline V gene encodes CDR1 DFQATT and CDR2 SNEGSKA (reference sequence). CDR3 length: 13 residues.

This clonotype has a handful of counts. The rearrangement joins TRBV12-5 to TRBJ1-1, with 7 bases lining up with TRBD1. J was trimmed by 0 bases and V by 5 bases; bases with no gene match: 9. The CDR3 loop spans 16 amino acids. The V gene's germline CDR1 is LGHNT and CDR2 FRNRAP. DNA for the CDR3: TGTGCTAGTGGTCCCCGTCCAGGGGGAATGAACACTGAAGCTTTCTTT. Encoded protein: CASGPRPGGMNTEAFF.

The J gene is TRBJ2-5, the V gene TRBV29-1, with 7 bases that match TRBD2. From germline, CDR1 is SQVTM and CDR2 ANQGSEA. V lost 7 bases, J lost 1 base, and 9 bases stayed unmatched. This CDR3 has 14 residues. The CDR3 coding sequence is TGCAGCGCCCCAGATGGGGGGGGCCAAGAGACCCAGTACTTC. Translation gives CSAPDGGGQETQYF.

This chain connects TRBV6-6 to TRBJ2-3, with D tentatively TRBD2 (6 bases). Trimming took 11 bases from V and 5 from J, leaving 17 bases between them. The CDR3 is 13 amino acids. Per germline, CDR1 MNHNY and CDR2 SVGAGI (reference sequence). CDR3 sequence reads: CASTPSAQDTQYF. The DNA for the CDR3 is TGTGCCTCAACGCCTAGCGCCCAAGATACGCAGTATTTT.

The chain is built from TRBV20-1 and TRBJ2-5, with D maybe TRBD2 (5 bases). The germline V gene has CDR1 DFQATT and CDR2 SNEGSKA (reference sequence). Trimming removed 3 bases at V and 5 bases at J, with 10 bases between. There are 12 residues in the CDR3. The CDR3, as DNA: TGCAGTGCTAGTCGGCGCGGGGAGACCCAGTACTTC. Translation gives CSASRRGETQYF.

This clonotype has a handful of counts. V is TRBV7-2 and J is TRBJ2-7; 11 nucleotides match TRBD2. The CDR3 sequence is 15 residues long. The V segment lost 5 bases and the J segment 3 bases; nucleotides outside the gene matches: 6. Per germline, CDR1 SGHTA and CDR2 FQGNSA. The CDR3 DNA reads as TGTGCCAGCAGCCCAGAACTAGCGGGGGTCTACGAGCAGTACTTC. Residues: CASSPELAGVYEQYF.

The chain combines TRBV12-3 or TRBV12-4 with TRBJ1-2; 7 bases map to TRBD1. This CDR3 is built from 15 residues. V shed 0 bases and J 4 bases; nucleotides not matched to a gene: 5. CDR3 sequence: CASSLAEGGVYGYTF. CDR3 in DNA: TGTGCCAGCAGTTTAGCGGAAGGGGGCGTCTATGGCTACACCTTC.

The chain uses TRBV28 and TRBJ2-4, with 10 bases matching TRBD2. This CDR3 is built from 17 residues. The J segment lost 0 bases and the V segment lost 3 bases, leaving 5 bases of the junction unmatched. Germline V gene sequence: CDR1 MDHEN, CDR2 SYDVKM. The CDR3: CASSLASGGKAKNIQYF. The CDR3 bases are TGTGCCAGCAGTTTGGCTAGCGGGGGTAAAGCCAAAAACATTCAGTACTTC.

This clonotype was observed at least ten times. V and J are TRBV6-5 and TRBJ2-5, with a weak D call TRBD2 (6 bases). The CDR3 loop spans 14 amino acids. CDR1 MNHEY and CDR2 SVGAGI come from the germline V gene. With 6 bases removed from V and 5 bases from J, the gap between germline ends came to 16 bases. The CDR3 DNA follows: TGTGCCAGCAGCCCAGGAGGGCCCTGGGAGACCCAGTACTTC. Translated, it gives CASSPGGPWETQYF.

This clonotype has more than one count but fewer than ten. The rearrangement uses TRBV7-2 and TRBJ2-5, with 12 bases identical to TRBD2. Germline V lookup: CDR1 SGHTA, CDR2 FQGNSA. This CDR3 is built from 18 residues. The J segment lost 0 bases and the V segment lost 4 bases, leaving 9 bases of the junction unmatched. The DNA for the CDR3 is TGTGCCAGCAGCTCGACTAGCGGGAGAAGTCCTTACCAAGAGACCCAGTACTTC. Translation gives CASSSTSGRSPYQETQYF.

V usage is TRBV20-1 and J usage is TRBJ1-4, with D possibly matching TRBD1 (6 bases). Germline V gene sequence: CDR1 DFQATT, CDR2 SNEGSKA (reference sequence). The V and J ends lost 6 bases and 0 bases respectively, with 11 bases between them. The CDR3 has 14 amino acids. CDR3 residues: CSAAQGATNEKLFF. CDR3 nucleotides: TGCAGTGCCGCACAGGGTGCAACTAATGAAAAACTGTTTTTT.

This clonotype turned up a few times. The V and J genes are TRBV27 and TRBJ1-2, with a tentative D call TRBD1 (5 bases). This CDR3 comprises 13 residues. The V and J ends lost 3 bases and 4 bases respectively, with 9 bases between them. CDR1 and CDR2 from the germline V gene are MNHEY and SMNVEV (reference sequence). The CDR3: CASSFEGRYGYTF. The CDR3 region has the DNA TGTGCCAGCAGTTTTGAGGGACGCTATGGCTACACCTTC.

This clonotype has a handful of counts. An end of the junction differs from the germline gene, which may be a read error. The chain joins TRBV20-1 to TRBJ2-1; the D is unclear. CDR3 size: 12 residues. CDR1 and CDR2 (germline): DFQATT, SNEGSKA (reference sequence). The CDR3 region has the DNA TGCAGTGCTAGAGATCGGCTCGAGGAGCAGTCCTTC. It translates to CSARDRLEEQSF.

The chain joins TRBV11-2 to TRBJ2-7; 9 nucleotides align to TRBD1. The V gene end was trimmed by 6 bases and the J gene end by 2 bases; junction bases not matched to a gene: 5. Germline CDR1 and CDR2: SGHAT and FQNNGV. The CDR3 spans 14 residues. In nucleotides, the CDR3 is TGTGCCAGCAGGGAGGACAGGGGACCCTACGAGCAGTACTTC. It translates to CASREDRGPYEQYF.